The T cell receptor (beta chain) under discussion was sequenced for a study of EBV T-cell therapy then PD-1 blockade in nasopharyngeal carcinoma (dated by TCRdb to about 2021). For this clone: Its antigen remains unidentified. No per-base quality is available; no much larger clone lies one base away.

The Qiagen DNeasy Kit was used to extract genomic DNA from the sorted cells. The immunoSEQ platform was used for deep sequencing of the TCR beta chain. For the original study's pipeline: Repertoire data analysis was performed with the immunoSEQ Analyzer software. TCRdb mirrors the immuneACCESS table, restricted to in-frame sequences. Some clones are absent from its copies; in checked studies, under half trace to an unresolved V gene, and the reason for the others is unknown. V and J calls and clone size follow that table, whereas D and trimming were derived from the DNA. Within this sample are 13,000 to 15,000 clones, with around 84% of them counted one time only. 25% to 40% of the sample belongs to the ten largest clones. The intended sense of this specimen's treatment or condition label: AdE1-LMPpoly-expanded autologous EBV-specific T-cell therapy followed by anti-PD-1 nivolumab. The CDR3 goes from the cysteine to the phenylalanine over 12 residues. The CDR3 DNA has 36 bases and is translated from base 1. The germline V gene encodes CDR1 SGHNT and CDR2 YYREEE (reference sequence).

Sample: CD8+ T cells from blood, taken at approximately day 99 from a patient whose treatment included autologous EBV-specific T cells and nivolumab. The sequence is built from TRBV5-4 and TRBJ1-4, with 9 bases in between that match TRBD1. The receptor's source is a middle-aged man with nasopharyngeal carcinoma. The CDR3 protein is CATGTGLEKLFF. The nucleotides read TGTGCAACCGGGACAGGGCTGGAAAAACTGTTTTTT.